The 21 T cell receptor beta chains below all came from one sample that was sequenced in a study of blood T cell repertoires in COVID-19. Assay: immunoSEQ multiplex PCR; the TCRdb copy retains only in-frame clones and omits some. The sample contains 140,000 to 150,000 clones, 80% to 90% of which appear only once. The specimen was PBMCs or T cells enriched from blood (not recorded which). These receptors came from a man aged 45-65 years who had recovered from COVID-19.

The chain recombines TRBV28 with TRBJ1-2, with 9 bases matching TRBD1. J gave up 5 bases and V 5 bases, and 9 bases lay outside the gene matches. CDR1 is MDHEN, CDR2 SYDVKM, per germline. CDR3 length: 15 amino acids. The CDR3 protein is CASSVPGQGRYGYTF. Here the CDR3 DNA reads TGTGCCAGCAGTGTTCCGGGACAGGGAAGATATGGCTACACCTTC.

This clone was recorded once. The V and J genes are TRBV2 and TRBJ2-1; 9 bases fit TRBD1. CDR3 length: 15 residues. The V and J ends lost 4 bases and 7 bases, in that order; junction bases with no gene match: 8. Germline CDR1 SNHLY, CDR2 FYNNEI. As DNA, the CDR3 is TGTGCCAGCAGTGTAGATGGAGGACAGGGGAATGAGCAGTTCTTC. It yields the protein CASSVDGGQGNEQFF.

The V call is TRBV7-9, the J call TRBJ2-4; 10 nucleotides align to TRBD2. V shed 5 bases and J 0 bases; nucleotides not matched to a gene: 10. The CDR3 length is 18 residues. Germline-derived CDR1 and CDR2 are SEHNR and FQNEAQ (reference sequence). The CDR3 coding sequence is TGTGCCAGCAGCCCCCCGGTCGGGACTAGCGAAGCCAAAAACATTCAGTACTTC. Translating gives CASSPPVGTSEAKNIQYF.

The chain links TRBV4-2 to TRBJ2-2, with a possible D match to TRBD1 (5 bases). The CDR3 spans 15 residues. Trimming removed 0 bases at V and 5 bases at J, with 10 bases between. Germline lookup yields CDR1 LGHNA and CDR2 YNFKEQ. In nucleotides, the CDR3 is TGTGCCAGCAGCCAAGATAGGACACATACCGGGGAGCTGTTTTTT. It yields the protein CASSQDRTHTGELFF.

The chain employs TRBV11-2 and TRBJ1-2; D might be TRBD1 (6 bases). Germline CDR1 reads SGHAT; CDR2 reads FQNNGV. Trimming took off 5 bases at V and 6 bases at J, with 19 bases between the two ends. The CDR3 runs to 15 residues. CDR3 DNA: TGTGCCAGCAGCCCACGACAGGACCCTGTCCATGGCTACACCTTC. Residues: CASSPRQDPVHGYTF.

The chain links TRBV30 to TRBJ1-1; D is unclear. CDR1 and CDR2 (germline): GTSNPN, SVGIG (reference sequence). The CDR3 covers 15 residues. V was trimmed by 0 bases and J by 3 bases, leaving 14 bases between them. CDR3 bases: TGTGCCTGGAGTGTCTCCGGGAAGTTTGACACTGAAGCTTTCTTT. It codes for CAWSVSGKFDTEAFF.

The rearrangement links TRBV5-1 to TRBJ2-2; the D gene is possibly TRBD2 (5 bases). This CDR3 contains 15 residues. The ends were cut back, 1 base at V and 5 bases at J, with 12 bases in the middle. CDR1 and CDR2 from the germline V gene are SGHRS and YFSETQ. CDR3: CASSLLAGKTGELFF. In nucleotides, the CDR3 is TGCGCCAGCAGCTTGTTGGCCGGGAAGACCGGGGAGCTGTTTTTT.

This chain connects TRBV28 to TRBJ2-7; D possibly corresponds to TRBD2 (5 bases). Trimming took 3 bases from V and 4 from J, leaving 7 bases between them. The CDR3 length is 12 residues. The germline V gene has CDR1 MDHEN and CDR2 SYDVKM. CDR3 sequence reads: CASSLGRYEQYV. CDR3 DNA sequence: TGTGCCAGCAGTTTGGGGAGATACGAGCAGTACGTC.

V gene TRBV5-1 combines with J gene TRBJ2-4, with TRBD1 matching 11 bases. Germline CDR1 SGHRS, CDR2 YFSETQ. Trimming removed 4 bases from V and 8 bases from J; junction bases left unmatched: 2. The CDR3 runs 13 residues. In nucleotides, the CDR3 is TGCGCCAGCAGCCGGGACAGGGGGGACATTCAGTACTTC. Translated, it gives CASSRDRGDIQYF. The complete variable domain, with remaining parts taken from reference TRBV5-1 and TRBJ2-4, reads KAGVTQTPRYLIKTRGQQVTLSCSPISGHRSVSWYQQTPGQGLQFLFEYFSETQRNKGNFPGRFSGRQFSNSRSEMNVSTLELGDSALYLCASSRDRGDIQYFGAGTRLSVL.

This chain uses TRBV5-1 with TRBJ2-3; no reliable D call. The CDR3 has 11 residues. Trimming removed 7 bases at V and 2 bases at J, with 5 bases between. Germline CDR1 reads SGHRS; CDR2 reads YFSETQ. CDR3 sequence: CASHNTDTQYF. The CDR3, as DNA: TGCGCCAGCCACAACACAGATACGCAGTATTTT.

This chain connects TRBV5-8 to TRBJ2-5; D possibly corresponds to TRBD2 (5 bases). In germline, CDR1 is SGHTS, CDR2 YDEGEE. This CDR3 region has 12 residues. Trimming left V 4 bases short and J 10 bases short, with 14 bases between. In DNA form, the CDR3 reads TGTGCCAGCAGCCCCGCCCTAGAGGGCCAGTACTTC. This codes for CASSPALEGQYF.

The chain has TRBV27 and TRBJ2-5, with TRBD1 matching over 7 bases. The CDR3 runs 13 residues. V lost 6 bases to trimming and J lost 1 base; unmatched junction nucleotides: 2. Germline V CDR1 and CDR2: MNHEY, SMNVEV (reference sequence). CDR3 sequence: CASRGTVQETQYF. The CDR3 DNA is TGTGCCAGCAGGGGGACAGTCCAAGAGACCCAGTACTTC.

The chain uses TRBV6-2 or TRBV6-3 and TRBJ2-7, with TRBD2 identical over 8 bases. V was clipped by 2 bases and J by 0 bases; unmatched bases: 3. CDR1 and CDR2 from the germline V gene are MNHEY and SVGEGT. The CDR3 covers 15 residues. The CDR3 DNA sequence: TGTGCCAGCAGTTACAGCGGGAGCAACTCCTACGAGCAGTACTTC. Translating gives CASSYSGSNSYEQYF.

The rearrangement joins TRBV6-5 to TRBJ1-1, with TRBD1 as a possible D gene (5 bases). Germline V gene lookup returns CDR1 MNHEY and CDR2 SVGAGI. This CDR3 contains 14 residues. Trimming removed 6 bases from V and 1 base from J, with 12 bases in between. CDR3 coding DNA: TGTGCCAGCAGCATCGTCGGGGGGAACACTGAAGCTTTCTTT. Its translation: CASSIVGGNTEAFF.

This chain links TRBV11-3 with TRBJ2-2, with 8 bases identical to TRBD1. From germline, CDR1 is SGHNT and CDR2 YENEEA. This CDR3 comprises 15 residues. V gave up 3 bases and J gave up 4 bases; unmatched junction bases: 4. The CDR3 is CASSFQGASTGELFF. For the CDR3, the DNA is TGTGCCAGCAGCTTCCAGGGGGCCAGCACCGGGGAGCTGTTTTTT.

A few counts support this clone. The V and J genes are TRBV20-1 and TRBJ2-7; possibly TRBD2 for D (5 bases). The germline V gene has CDR1 DFQATT and CDR2 SNEGSKA (reference sequence). Between the trimmed V and J ends, which lost 3 bases and 3 bases, there was a span of 15 bases. CDR3 length: 14 residues. The CDR3 loop is CSASSGGNGYEQYF. CDR3 nucleotide sequence: TGCAGTGCTAGTTCTGGAGGAAACGGCTACGAGCAGTACTTC.

The V call is TRBV27, the J call TRBJ2-7; TRBD1 agrees at 11 bases. The V and J ends lost 7 bases and 3 bases, in that order; junction bases with no gene match: 8. Germline CDR1 MNHEY, CDR2 SMNVEV (reference sequence). The CDR3 is 15 amino acids. The CDR3, as DNA: TGTGCCAGCAATAGAGCCGGGACAGGGGGCTACGAGCAGTACTTC. Translated: CASNRAGTGGYEQYF.

The gene calls are TRBV28 and TRBJ2-6, with 11 bases matching TRBD1. V lost 0 bases and J lost 1; bases outside the gene matches: 2. CDR3 length: 18 residues. Germline V gives CDR1 MDHEN, CDR2 SYDVKM. This CDR3 reads CASSLWGQGGSGANVLTF. CDR3 nucleotides: TGTGCCAGCAGTTTATGGGGACAGGGGGGGTCTGGGGCCAACGTCCTGACTTTC. The full variable domain, rest sourced from reference TRBV28 and TRBJ2-6, is DVKVTQSSRYLVKRTGEKVFLECVQDMDHENMFWYRQDPGLGLRLIYFSYDVKMKEKGDIPEGYSVSREKKERFSLILESASTNQTSMYLCASSLWGQGGSGANVLTFGAGSRLTVL.

The V call is TRBV28, the J call TRBJ1-1; 10 nucleotides align to TRBD1. Germline V lookup: CDR1 MDHEN, CDR2 SYDVKM. V was pared by 5 bases and J by 5 bases, with 8 bases of the junction left unmatched. The CDR3 has 15 amino acids. This CDR3 is CASSGGPGQGTEAFF. The CDR3 nucleotides are TGTGCCAGCAGTGGGGGTCCGGGACAGGGGACTGAAGCTTTCTTT.

The gene calls are TRBV7-9 and TRBJ2-2; D is perhaps TRBD2 (5 bases). Germline assignment: CDR1 SEHNR and CDR2 FQNEAQ (reference sequence). The CDR3 sequence is 15 residues long. Between the trimmed V and J ends, which lost 8 bases and 0 bases, there was a span of 13 bases. This CDR3 reads CASSEGISNTGELFF. CDR3 DNA sequence: TGTGCCAGCTCCGAGGGCATTTCGAACACCGGGGAGCTGTTTTTT.

This clone was counted a single time. The chain has TRBV19 and TRBJ2-4; maybe TRBD2 (6 bases). Trimming took off 1 base at V and 3 bases at J, with 13 bases between the two ends. This CDR3 is 16 amino acids long. CDR1 is LNHDA and CDR2 is SQIVND in the germline V gene (reference sequence). CDR3 region: CASSIVEGLGKNIQYF. The CDR3 DNA follows: TGTGCCAGTAGTATAGTGGAGGGATTGGGCAAAAACATTCAGTACTTC. The complete variable domain, with remaining parts taken from reference TRBV19 and TRBJ2-4, reads DGGITQSPKYLFRKEGQNVTLSCEQNLNHDAMYWYRQDPGQGLRLIYYSQIVNDFQKGDIAEGYSVSREKKESFPLTVTSAQKNPTAFYLCASSIVEGLGKNIQYFGAGTRLSVL.